This T cell receptor beta chain was recovered during a study of CD8 T cells in ankylosing spondylitis. Each CDR3 protein is one row after TCRdb ran MiXCR on the 5' RACE reads. The sample comprises around 130,000 distinct CDR3 sequences, roughly 13% of which are singletons, and roughly 3% rests with the top ten. The CDR3 has 16 amino acids. Germline-derived CDR1 and CDR2 are ENHRY and SYGVKD. V lost 8 bases and J lost 0; bases outside the gene matches: 11. As to this clonotype: A much larger clone sits a single nucleotide away, making a read error possible.

The clonotype originates from a female donor with ankylosing spondylitis or in good health (not recorded which). Sequenced sample: blood, either unsorted or a sorted T cell fraction (not recorded which). This chain connects TRBV10-3 to TRBJ1-2; TRBD1 matches 8 bases. The CDR3: CAIGPRTGSSNYGYTF. CDR3 DNA: TGTGCCATCGGTCCTAGGACAGGGAGCTCTAACTATGGCTACACCTTC.